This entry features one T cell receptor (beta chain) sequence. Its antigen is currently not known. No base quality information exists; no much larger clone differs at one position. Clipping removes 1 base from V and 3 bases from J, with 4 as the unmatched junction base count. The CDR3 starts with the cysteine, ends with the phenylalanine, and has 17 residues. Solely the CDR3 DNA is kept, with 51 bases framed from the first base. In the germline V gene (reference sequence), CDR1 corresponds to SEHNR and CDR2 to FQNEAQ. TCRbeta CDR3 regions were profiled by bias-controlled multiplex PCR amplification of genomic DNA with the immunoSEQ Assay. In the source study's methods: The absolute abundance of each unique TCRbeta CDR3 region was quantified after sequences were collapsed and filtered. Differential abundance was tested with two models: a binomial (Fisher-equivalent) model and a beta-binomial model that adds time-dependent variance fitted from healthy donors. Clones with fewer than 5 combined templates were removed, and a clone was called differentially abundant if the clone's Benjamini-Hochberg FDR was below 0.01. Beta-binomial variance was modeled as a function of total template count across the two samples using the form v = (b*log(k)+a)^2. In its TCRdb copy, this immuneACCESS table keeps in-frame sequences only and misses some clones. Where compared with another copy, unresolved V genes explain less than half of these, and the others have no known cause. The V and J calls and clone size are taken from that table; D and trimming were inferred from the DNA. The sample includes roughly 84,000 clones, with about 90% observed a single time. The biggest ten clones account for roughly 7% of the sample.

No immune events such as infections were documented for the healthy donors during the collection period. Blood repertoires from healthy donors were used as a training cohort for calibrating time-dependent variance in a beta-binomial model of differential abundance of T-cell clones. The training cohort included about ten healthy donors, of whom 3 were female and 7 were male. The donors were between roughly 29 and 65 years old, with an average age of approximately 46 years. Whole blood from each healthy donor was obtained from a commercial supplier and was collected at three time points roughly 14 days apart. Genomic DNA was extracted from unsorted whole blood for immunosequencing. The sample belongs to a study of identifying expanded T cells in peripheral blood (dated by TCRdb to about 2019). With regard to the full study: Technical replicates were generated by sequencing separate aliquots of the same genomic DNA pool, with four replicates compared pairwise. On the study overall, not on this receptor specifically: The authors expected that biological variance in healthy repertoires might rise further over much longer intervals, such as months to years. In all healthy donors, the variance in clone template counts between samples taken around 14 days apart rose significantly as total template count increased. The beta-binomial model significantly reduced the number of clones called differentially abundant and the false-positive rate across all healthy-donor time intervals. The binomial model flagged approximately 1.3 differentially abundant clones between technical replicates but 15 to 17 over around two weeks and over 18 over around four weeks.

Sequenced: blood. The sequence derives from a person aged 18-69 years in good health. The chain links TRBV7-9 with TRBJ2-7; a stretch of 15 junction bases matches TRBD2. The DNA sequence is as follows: TGTGCCAGCAGCTTAGGGGGGACTAGCGGGAGGTACTACGAGCAGTACTTC. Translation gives CASSLGGTSGRYYEQYF.